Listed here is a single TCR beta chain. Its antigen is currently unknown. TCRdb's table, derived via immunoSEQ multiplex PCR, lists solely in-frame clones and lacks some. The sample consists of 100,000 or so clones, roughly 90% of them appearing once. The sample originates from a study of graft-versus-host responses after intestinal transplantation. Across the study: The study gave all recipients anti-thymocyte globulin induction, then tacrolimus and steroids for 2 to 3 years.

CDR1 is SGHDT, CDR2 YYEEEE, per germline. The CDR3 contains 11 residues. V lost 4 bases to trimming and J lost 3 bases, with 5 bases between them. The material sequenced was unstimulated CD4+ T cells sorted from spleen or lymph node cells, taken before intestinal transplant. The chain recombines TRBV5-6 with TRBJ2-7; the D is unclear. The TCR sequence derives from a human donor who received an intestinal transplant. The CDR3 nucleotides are TGTGCCAGCAGCCAAAACTACGAGCAGTACTTC. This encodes CASSQNYEQYF. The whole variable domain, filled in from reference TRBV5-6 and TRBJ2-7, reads DAGVTQSPTHLIKTRGQQVTLRCSPKSGHDTVSWYQQALGQGPQFIFQYYEEEERQRGNFPDRFSGHQFPNYSSELNVNALLLGDSALYLCASSQNYEQYFGPGTRLTVT.